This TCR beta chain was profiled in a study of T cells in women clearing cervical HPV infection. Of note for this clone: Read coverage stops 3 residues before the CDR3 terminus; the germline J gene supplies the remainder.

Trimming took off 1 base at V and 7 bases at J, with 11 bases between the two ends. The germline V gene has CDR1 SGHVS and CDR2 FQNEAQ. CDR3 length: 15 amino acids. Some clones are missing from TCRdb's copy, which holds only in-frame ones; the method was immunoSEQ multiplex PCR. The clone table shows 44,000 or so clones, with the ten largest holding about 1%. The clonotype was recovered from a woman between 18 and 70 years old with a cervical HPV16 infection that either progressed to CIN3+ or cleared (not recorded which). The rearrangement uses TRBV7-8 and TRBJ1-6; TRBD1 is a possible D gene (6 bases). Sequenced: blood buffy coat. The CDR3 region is CASSLVQGKNSPLHF. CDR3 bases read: TGTGCCAGCAGCTTAGTGCAGGGGAAAAATTCACCC.